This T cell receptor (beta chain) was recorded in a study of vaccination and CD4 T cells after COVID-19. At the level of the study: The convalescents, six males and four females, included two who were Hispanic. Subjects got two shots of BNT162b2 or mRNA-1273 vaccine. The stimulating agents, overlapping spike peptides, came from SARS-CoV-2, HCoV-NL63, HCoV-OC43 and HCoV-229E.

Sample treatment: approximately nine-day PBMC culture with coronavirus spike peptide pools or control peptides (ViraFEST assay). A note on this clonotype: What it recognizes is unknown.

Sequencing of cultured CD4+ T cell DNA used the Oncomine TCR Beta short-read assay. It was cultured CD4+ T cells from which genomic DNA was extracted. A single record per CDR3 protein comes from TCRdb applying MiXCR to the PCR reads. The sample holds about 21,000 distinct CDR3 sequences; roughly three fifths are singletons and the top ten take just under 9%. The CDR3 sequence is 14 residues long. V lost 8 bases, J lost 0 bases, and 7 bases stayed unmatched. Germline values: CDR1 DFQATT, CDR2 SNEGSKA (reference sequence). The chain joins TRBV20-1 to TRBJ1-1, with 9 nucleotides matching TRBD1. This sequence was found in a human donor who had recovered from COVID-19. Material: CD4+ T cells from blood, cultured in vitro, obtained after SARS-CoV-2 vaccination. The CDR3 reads CSPRTGAMNTEAFF. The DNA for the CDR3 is TGCAGTCCTCGGACAGGGGCAATGAACACTGAAGCTTTCTTT.